This T cell receptor beta chain was profiled in a study of blood T cell repertoires in COVID-19 (dated by TCRdb to about 2020). General notes on the study: Samples from collaborators originated in the United States, Italy and Spain and spanned both the acute and convalescent phases of COVID-19. The prospective study material was composed of cDNA or gDNA derived from T cells, B-cell-depleted T cells, or PBMCs. The dataset comprised deeply sampled blood TCRbeta repertoires from subjects exposed to, actively infected with, or recovered from COVID-19. The repertoires were made available in a free public database intended to serve as a resource for research on the immune response to SARS-CoV-2. Samples came from the ongoing ImmuneRACE study (first 160 participants) plus 1,254 subjects from 6 global collaborators. The sample metadata nearly always contained a de-identified subject ID, COVID-19 status, age in years and sex. Where available, HLA class I and class II types were taken from metadata supplied by the sample provider and were not determined by assay-based typing.

To note about this clone: Its specific antigen is unknown. Base-call qualities are not available, and no considerably larger clone is one nucleotide away.

One collaborating source in Seattle enrolled patients while the patients were actively infected and followed the patients over time throughout the course of disease. Each collaborating institution followed its own protocols to collect whole blood in K2EDTA tubes. For TCRbeta analysis, collaborators shipped samples in one of three forms: frozen whole blood, isolated PBMCs, or DNA extracted from either of those sample types. TCRbeta CDR3 regions were amplified from genomic DNA using the immunoSEQ Assay, a bias-controlled multiplex PCR. In the source study's methods: The number of nucleated cells in each sample was estimated by amplification of reference gene primers within the assay. To quantify the absolute abundance of each unique TCRbeta CDR3 rearrangement, sequence reads were collapsed and filtered. For each sample, productive Simpson clonality was calculated by taking the square root of Simpson's diversity index across productive rearrangements. TCRdb took over this immuneACCESS table, retaining in-frame rearrangements with V and J assigned. Such tables are incomplete; in checked studies, under half of the missing clones stem from an unresolved V gene, and the remainder is unexplained. V and J calls and clone size are those listed in that table; D and trimming were worked out from the DNA. The sample contains just over 250,000 clones, 91% of them found a single time. The top ten clones comprise around 2.5% of the sample.

The paper as a whole reports these results and caveats: The quantity of clinical and demographic metadata differed by source and by participant and was supplied without curation.

Sequences SGHDN (CDR1) and FVKESK (CDR2) are obtained from the germline V gene. The trim is 1 base for V and 10 bases for J, with a gap of 14 bases between the germline ends. The CDR3 sequence holds 15 residues, the cysteine and phenylalanine included. Only the CDR3 DNA stays, 45 bases, in frame from base 1. The rearranged segments are TRBV14 and TRBJ1-6; the D region possibly corresponds to TRBD1 (6 bases align). This sequence originates from a young adult with COVID-19, enrolled during active disease. The sample was peripheral blood. The DNA sequence is given as TGTGCCAGCAGCCAAGTCACAGGGAAGCAATCACCCCTCCACTTT. Translated, it reads CASSQVTGKQSPLHF.